This entry describes one T cell receptor beta chain. Assay used: immunoSEQ multiplex PCR; TCRdb lists only in-frame clones, some missing. The repertoire includes about 110,000 clones, roughly 89% of them detected once, and 0.27% sits in the top ten. Baseline, cycle 4 day 1, and cycle 7 day 1 were the blood sampling points. Deletions cut 0 bases from V and 2 bases from J, with 11 bases between. The CDR3 is made up of 16 amino acids. From germline, CDR1 is SGHRS and CDR2 YFSETQ. The data derive from a study of OX40 agonist ivuxolimab in advanced cancers. Study-wide background: Head and neck, renal cell, melanoma or hepatocellular carcinoma were the cancers that dose-escalation patients had.

The input for sequencing was CD4+ or CD8+ T cells sorted from blood, taken in a trial of the OX40 agonist ivuxolimab. The chain recombines TRBV5-1 with TRBJ2-2; D is unresolved. The TCR originated in an adult with an advanced solid tumor such as melanoma, head and neck, liver or kidney cancer. This chain's CDR3 is CASSLAPGQNTGELFF. As DNA, the CDR3 is TGCGCCAGCAGCTTGGCACCAGGTCAAAACACCGGGGAGCTGTTTTTT.